This T cell receptor beta chain comes out of a study of response to subunit inactivated influenza vaccine. The study, taken as a whole, reports: Few new T cells, the authors suggested, are recruited by each seasonal influenza vaccination.

TCRdb analysed the RT-PCR reads with MiXCR anew, one entry per CDR3 protein. Of about 650,000 distinct CDR3 sequences listed, 12% to 15% are singletons. Comments on this clonotype: Its specificity is not known.

V was cut by 0 bases and J by 4 bases, with 12 bases left in between. The CDR3 totals 15 residues. The V gene's germline CDR1 is SNHLY and CDR2 FYNNEI. The sample consisted of PBMCs from blood, taken 14 to 15 days before vaccination. The receptor was isolated from a man in his fifties or sixties who received an inactivated influenza vaccine. The gene calls are TRBV2 and TRBJ2-5; perhaps TRBD2 as D (5 bases). CDR3 sequence (DNA): TGTGCCAGCAGTGAAGCGCTCGGGAAGGGAGAGACCCAGTACTTC. Residues: CASSEALGKGETQYF.